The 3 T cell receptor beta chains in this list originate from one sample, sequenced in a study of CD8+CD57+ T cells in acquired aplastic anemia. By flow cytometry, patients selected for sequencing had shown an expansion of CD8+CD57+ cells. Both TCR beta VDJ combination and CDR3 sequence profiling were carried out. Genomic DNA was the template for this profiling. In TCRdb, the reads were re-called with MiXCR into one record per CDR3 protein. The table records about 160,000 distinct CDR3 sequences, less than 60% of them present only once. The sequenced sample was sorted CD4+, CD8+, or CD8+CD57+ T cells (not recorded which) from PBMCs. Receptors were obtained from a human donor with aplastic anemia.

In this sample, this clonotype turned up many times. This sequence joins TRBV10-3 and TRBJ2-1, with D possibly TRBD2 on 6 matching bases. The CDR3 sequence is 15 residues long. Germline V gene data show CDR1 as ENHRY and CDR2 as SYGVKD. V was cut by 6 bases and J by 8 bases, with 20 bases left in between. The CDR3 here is CAIRGGSGEFDEQFF. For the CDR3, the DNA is TGTGCCATCAGGGGGGGATCCGGGGAGTTTGATGAGCAGTTCTTC.

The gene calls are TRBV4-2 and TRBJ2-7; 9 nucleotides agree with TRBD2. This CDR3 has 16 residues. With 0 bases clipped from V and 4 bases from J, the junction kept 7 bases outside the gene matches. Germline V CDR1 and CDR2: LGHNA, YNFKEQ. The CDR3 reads CASSQEGGLAGYEQYF. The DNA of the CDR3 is TGTGCCAGCAGCCAAGAAGGGGGCCTAGCGGGGTACGAGCAGTACTTC.

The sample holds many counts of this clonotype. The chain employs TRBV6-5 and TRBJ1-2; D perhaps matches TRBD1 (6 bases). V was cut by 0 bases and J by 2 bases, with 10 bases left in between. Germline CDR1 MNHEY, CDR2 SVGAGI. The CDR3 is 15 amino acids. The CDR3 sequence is CASSYSAGANYGYTF. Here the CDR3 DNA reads TGTGCCAGCAGTTACTCGGCAGGGGCCAACTATGGCTACACCTTC.